Listed below are T cell receptor beta chains from one sample, sequenced in a study of shared clonotypes between healthy human individuals. Clones were read by immunoSEQ multiplex PCR, and TCRdb kept only the in-frame ones, dropping some. The sample holds some 360,000 clones, about 70% seen once. The sequencing input was memory CD4+ T cells sorted from blood. The receptors stem from a man under 40 in good health. CDR3s include the opening cysteine and the closing phenylalanine or tryptophan. Each record gives: D gene, J gene, V gene, clone size, CDR3 DNA, CDR3 protein. A D gene is named only where the DNA matches it firmly. Clone size is given for some rows only: seen once, a few or many times, or a class if the clone is expanded.

>-|TRBJ1-1|TRBV7-9|-
TGTGCCAGCAGCTTACTGGAACGGGACACTGAAGCTTTCTTT
CASSLLERDTEAFF
>TRBD2|TRBJ2-5|TRBV11-2|few
TGTGCCAGCAGCCGCCCTAGCGGGATACAAGAGACCCAGTACTTC
CASSRPSGIQETQYF
>-|TRBJ2-2|TRBV19|few
TGTGCCAGTAGTATCCACACCGGGGAGCTGTTTTTT
CASSIHTGELFF
>-|TRBJ1-6|TRBV18|-
TGTGCCAGCTCACCAGACATATCAAATTCACCCCTCCACTTT
CASSPDISNSPLHF
>-|TRBJ2-5|TRBV11-2|-
TGTGCCAGCAGCCCTTGGACGGGGGCTGGTGAGACCCAGTACTTC
CASSPWTGAGETQYF
>-|TRBJ2-7|TRBV7-8|once
TGTGCCAGCAGCTTAGCGCGGAATTCCTACGAGCAGTACTTC
CASSLARNSYEQYF
>-|TRBJ2-1|TRBV9|-
TGTGCCAGCAGCGTATCCCTTGGAGGTACGTCCCCCTACAATGAGCAGTTCTTC
CASSVSLGGTSPYNEQFF
>-|TRBJ2-1|TRBV5-8|-
TGTGCCAGCAGCGACGGGGGCGGGCTGGGCAATGAGCAGTTCTTC
CASSDGGGLGNEQFF
>-|TRBJ2-1|TRBV7-2|-
TGTGCCAGCAGCTTAGGGGGGAGGTACAATGAGCAGTTCTTC
CASSLGGRYNEQFF
>-|TRBJ2-5|TRBV6-5|once
TGTGCCAGCAGGGAGGGGGCACGGGAGACCCAGTACTTC
CASREGARETQYF
>TRBD2|TRBJ2-3|TRBV29-1|-
TGCAGCGTTGAGCGCCCGGGGCGGGAGGGAAACACAGATACGCAGTATTTT
CSVERPGREGNTDTQYF
>-|TRBJ1-5|TRBV6-1|many
TGTGCCAGCAGTGAAGGCGGCCGGGGCAATCAGCCCCAGCATTTT
CASSEGGRGNQPQHF
>-|TRBJ2-1|TRBV14|-
TGTGCCAGCAGCCAAGCCCCCCGGGGGTCCTCGAGACTAAACAATGAGCAGTTCTTC
CASSQAPRGSSRLNNEQFF
>-|TRBJ1-1|TRBV19|-
TGTGCCAGTTCTTATAGGGAAACTGAAGCTTTCTTT
CASSYRETEAFF
>-|TRBJ1-2|TRBV6-6|few
TGTGCCAGCGTCCGATCAGACTATGGCTACACCTTC
CASVRSDYGYTF
>TRBD1|TRBJ1-1|TRBV5-1|-
TGCGCCAGCAGCTTGCTGGGACAGGCGAACACTGAAGCTTTCTTT
CASSLLGQANTEAFF
>-|TRBJ2-3|TRBV7-9|-
TGTGCCAGCAACCCCGACCAGGGAGGGGGCCCCACAGATACGCAGTATTTT
CASNPDQGGGPTDTQYF
>-|TRBJ1-5|TRBV19|-
TGTGCCAGTAGTATAGGGGAGAATCAGCCCCAGCATTTT
CASSIGENQPQHF
>TRBD1|TRBJ1-5|TRBV5-1|-
TGCGCCAGCAGCTTGGATACAGGGGGTGGGTCCCAGCATTTT
CASSLDTGGGSQHF
>TRBD2|TRBJ2-1|TRBV29-1|few
TGCAGCGTTGATACCGGCGGGACTAGCGGGAGGCCTAGCTCCTACAATGAGCAGTTCTTC
CSVDTGGTSGRPSSYNEQFF
>TRBD2|TRBJ2-1|TRBV4-1|few
TGCGCCAGCAGCCCTGGACTAGCGGGAGGTTGGGAGCAGTTCTTC
CASSPGLAGGWEQFF
>-|TRBJ2-2|TRBV28|-
TGTGCCAGCAGACGCCACACCGGGGAGCTGTTTTTT
CASRRHTGELFF
>TRBD1|TRBJ2-5|TRBV14|-
TGTGCCAGCAGCCAATATTTGGGACAGGGGAAGGAGACCCAGTACTTC
CASSQYLGQGKETQYF
>TRBD1|TRBJ1-6|TRBV18|-
TGTGCCAGCTCACCGAAGACAGGGCTGGGGTCACCCCTCCACTTT
CASSPKTGLGSPLHF
>TRBD1|TRBJ2-5|TRBV7-6|once
TGTGCCAGCAGCTTGAACAGGGGGCCGTCAGAGACCCAGTACTTC
CASSLNRGPSETQYF
>-|TRBJ2-7|TRBV6-1|few
TGTGCCAGCAGTGAAGAAGGGGTACCGTACTTC
CASSEEGVPYF